This is a list of T cell receptor beta chains from one sample in a study of STAT5B mutations in CD4+ large granular lymphocyte leukemia. Clones were read by immunoSEQ multiplex PCR, and TCRdb kept only the in-frame ones, dropping some. The repertoire holds fewer than 35,000 clones, 71% seen once, with roughly 0.48% in the top ten. The sample was CD4+ T cells from blood buffy coats. These receptors all stem from a human donor in good health. Both conserved end residues are part of each CDR3. Fields, in order: clone size, V gene, J gene, D gene, CDR3 DNA, CDR3 protein. D genes are given only for firm matches. The size of a clone is reported for some rows only, either as once, few or many, or as a class for expanded clones.

>-|TRBV7-9|TRBJ2-6|-
TGTGCCAGCAGCCAGACTTCTTTTGGACGGTCTGGGGCCAACGTCCTGACTTTC
CASSQTSFGRSGANVLTF
>once|TRBV6-6|TRBJ1-5|-
TGTGCCAGCAGTTACTCGGGCTTAAGCAATCAGCCCCAGCATTTT
CASSYSGLSNQPQHF
>-|TRBV19|TRBJ2-7|TRBD2
TGTGCCAGTAGTCCACGGACTAGCGGGACGGGGGAGCAGTACTTC
CASSPRTSGTGEQYF
>-|TRBV7-8|TRBJ1-4|TRBD1
TGTGCCAGCTCCTGGGGCCAGGGGGGAGAAAAACTGTTTTTT
CASSWGQGGEKLFF
>once|TRBV7-9|TRBJ1-2|TRBD1
TGTGCCAGCAGCTTTTCGGGCGGGACAGGATCGTTTAGCTACACCTTC
CASSFSGGTGSFSYTF
>-|TRBV7-8|TRBJ2-7|-
TGTGCCAGCAGCTTAGGGACACCGAGCTCCTACGAGCAGTACTTC
CASSLGTPSSYEQYF
>-|TRBV19|TRBJ2-2|-
TGTGCCAGTAGTATTGGGGGGCTGAGGTTTACCGGGGAGCTGTTTTTT
CASSIGGLRFTGELFF
>-|TRBV19|TRBJ1-6|-
TGTGCCAGTAGTATAGATGGGGTTGTCAATTCACCCCTCCACTTT
CASSIDGVVNSPLHF
>-|TRBV28|TRBJ1-4|-
TGTGCCAGCTCTCCGGACGGGCCAATCGAAAAACTGTTTTTT
CASSPDGPIEKLFF
>-|TRBV2|TRBJ2-7|TRBD1
TGTGCCAGCAGGCGGACAGGGATCTCCTACGAGCAGTACTTC
CASRRTGISYEQYF
>-|TRBV29-1|TRBJ2-2|-
TGCAGCGTTGGAGGCCCAAGTTTATACACCGGGGAGCTGTTTTTT
CSVGGPSLYTGELFF
>once|TRBV6-1|TRBJ1-5|-
TGTGCCAGCAGTGTCCCCGGGGACAGCAATCAGCCCCAGCATTTT
CASSVPGDSNQPQHF
>once|TRBV18|TRBJ2-7|TRBD1
TGTGCCAGCTCACCGGGACAGGGGGGGCTGTACGAGCAGTACTTC
CASSPGQGGLYEQYF
>-|TRBV10-3|TRBJ1-2|TRBD1
TGTGCCATCAGTGATAGTCAGGGGGGCTATGGCTACACCTTC
CAISDSQGGYGYTF
>-|TRBV5-1|TRBJ2-5|TRBD1
TGCGCCAGCAGCTTGCCCGGACAGGGGGAGACCCAGTACTTC
CASSLPGQGETQYF
>-|TRBV2|TRBJ1-4|-
TGTGCCAGCCAAGGGTGGGGTTTCACAACTAATGAAAAACTGTTTTTT
CASQGWGFTTNEKLFF